This paragraph reports one TCR beta chain. Antigen specificity is unknown. This sample stems from a study of chemoradiotherapy in HPV16-positive cancers. Whole-study context: Candidate HPV-specific clones and shared TCR motifs came from a couple of HPV16-positive patients.

Over chemoradiotherapy, repertoires were sampled more than once. Findings and limits, study-wide: During treatment, candidate HPV-specific clones and E7-related motifs expanded in tumor. Better recurrence-free survival went with HPV-responsive T-cell expansion in HPV16-positive patients.

CDR3 length: 13 residues. CDR1 is SGHTA and CDR2 is FQGNSA in the germline V gene. V gave up 5 bases and J gave up 7 bases, with 14 bases separating them. Here immunoSEQ multiplex PCR was the method, and the copy in TCRdb shows in-frame clones only, minus some. The repertoire consists of some 7,300 clones, with 85% to 90% occurring once and the leading ten covering about 4%. This chain uses TRBV7-2 with TRBJ1-2, with D uncertain. The TCR was taken from a human donor with HPV-associated anogenital cancer. Sampling was performed from a patient who underwent chemoradiotherapy. The CDR3 sequence is CASSQDSLGGYTF. As DNA, the CDR3 is TGTGCCAGCAGCCAGGACTCTCTCGGTGGCTACACCTTC.